This T cell receptor beta chain was sequenced during a study of T cell responses to AZD1222 COVID-19 vaccine. The table came from immunoSEQ multiplex PCR; TCRdb's copy has only in-frame clones and leaves some out. This table holds 150,000 to 200,000 clones, roughly 92% found once. This CDR3 has 12 residues. Trimming stripped 8 bases from V and 6 bases from J, with 16 bases between. Germline V gives CDR1 GTSNPN, CDR2 SVGIG (reference sequence). The sequencing used peripheral blood, collected on day 0 of AZD1222 vaccination. The rearrangement links TRBV30 to TRBJ1-1; D remains unclear. The clonotype was recovered from an adult in good health. DNA of the CDR3: TGTGCCGCGGACGGAGTGAGGGCTGAAGCTTTCTTT. Its protein is CAADGVRAEAFF.